The source of this T cell receptor (beta chain) is a study of STAT3 mutations in large granular lymphocyte leukemia. Study findings and constraints: Some patients had dominant TCR clones larger than their STAT3 mutant burden. No sample exists from the first appearance of each clone. At least one immunodominant TCR beta clonotype appeared in every T-cell large granular lymphocyte leukemia patient.

Average productive template count per sample was about 40,000. Here immunoSEQ multiplex PCR was the method, and the copy in TCRdb shows in-frame clones only, minus some. Of roughly 13,000 clones in the sample, over 85% are singletons; the top ten hold around 34%. Germline V CDR1 and CDR2: SEHNR, FQNEAQ (reference sequence). Trimming took 4 bases from V and 3 from J; bases not matched to a gene: 12. The CDR3 is 17 residues long. As regards this clone: What it recognizes is unknown.

This TCR came from a man in his forties or fifties with T-cell large granular lymphocyte leukemia. Some clones in this sample may be carry-over from other donors' samples. Sequenced sample: peripheral blood mononuclear cells. The rearrangement uses TRBV7-9 and TRBJ2-5; 9 bases match TRBD2. This chain's CDR3 is CASSYVVKLAGEETQYF. Here the CDR3 DNA reads TGTGCCAGCAGCTATGTTGTTAAATTAGCGGGGGAAGAGACCCAGTACTTC.